This T cell receptor (beta chain) was captured by sequencing in a study of cytomegalovirus exposure and HLA in healthy donors. Germline assignment: CDR1 LNHNV and CDR2 YYDKDF (reference sequence). V was pared by 5 bases and J by 2 bases, with 1 base of the junction left unmatched. The CDR3 has 14 residues. This clone came up once. Its specificity is unknown. In the PCR, 60 Vbeta and 13 Jbeta primers were used. The table came from immunoSEQ multiplex PCR; TCRdb's copy has only in-frame clones and leaves some out. The table shows over 50,000 clones, with around 90% occurring only once. Points from the study as a whole: In a later analysis, productive TCRs from donors in an Asian-associated ancestry cluster reportedly carried fewer N-insertions than the cohort mean. Several of the most significant clusters were apparently associated with common viral pathogens in a later analysis. Rare TCR sequences dominated, though some public TCRs recurred in many donors.

The rearrangement uses TRBV15 and TRBJ2-7; 12 nucleotides line up with TRBD2. This clonotype was sampled from a man aged 30-40 years in good health and CMV-seropositive. What was sequenced was PBMCs. This CDR3 reads CATSRTSGAYEQYF. CDR3 DNA: TGTGCCACCAGCCGGACTAGCGGGGCCTACGAGCAGTACTTC.